A single sample gave rise to the 10 T cell receptor beta chains below, sequenced in a study of control samples from healthy donors and cancer patients. The protocol was immunoSEQ multiplex PCR, while the TCRdb copy is restricted to in-frame clones and leaves out a portion. The repertoire holds 100,000 to 150,000 clones, with roughly 90% as singletons. The sequenced material came from blood. The receptor set was obtained from a woman aged 45-65 years in good health.

This sequence joins TRBV29-1 and TRBJ1-5; possible D gene TRBD1, 5 bases. The V end lost 0 bases, the J end lost 3 bases, and 27 bases lay between the germline ends. The CDR3 is 20 residues long. Germline loops: CDR1 SQVTM, CDR2 ANQGSEA. The CDR3 DNA is TGCAGCGTTGAAGATCGCGTGGGCAGGGACCCAACAATACTCAATCAGCCCCAGCATTTT. It specifies CSVEDRVGRDPTILNQPQHF. The variable domain in full, with the rest retrieved from reference TRBV29-1 and TRBJ1-5, is SAVISQKPSRDICQRGTSLTIQCQVDSQVTMMFWYRQQPGQSLTLIATANQGSEATYESGFVIDKFPISRPNLTFSTLTVSNMSPEDSSIYLCSVEDRVGRDPTILNQPQHFGDGTRLSIL.

V usage is TRBV6-6 and J usage is TRBJ1-5, with a tentative D call TRBD1 (5 bases). Germline assignment: CDR1 MNHNY and CDR2 SVGAGI (reference sequence). This CDR3 region has 15 residues. With 5 bases removed from V and 1 base from J, the gap between germline ends came to 12 bases. The CDR3 DNA is TGTGCCAGCAGTAGAGACCGGGACAGCAATCAGCCCCAGCATTTT. Protein product: CASSRDRDSNQPQHF.

The CDR3 loop reads CASSGGPVGYSPLHF. The CDR3 DNA is TGTGCCAGCAGCGGGGGGCCAGTCGGATATTCACCCCTCCACTTT. The rearrangement links TRBV5-6 to TRBJ1-6; the D gene is possibly TRBD1 (6 bases). In germline, CDR1 is SGHDT, CDR2 YYEEEE. This CDR3 is built from 15 residues. The V end was cut by 4 bases, the J end by 8 bases, with 16 bases between. Filled out from reference TRBV5-6 and TRBJ1-6, the complete variable domain reads DAGVTQSPTHLIKTRGQQVTLRCSPKSGHDTVSWYQQALGQGPQFIFQYYEEEERQRGNFPDRFSGHQFPNYSSELNVNALLLGDSALYLCASSGGPVGYSPLHFGNGTRLTVT.

The CDR3 sequence is CASSEPGTLSYNEQFF. In DNA, the CDR3 is TGTGCCAGCAGTGAACCTGGGACTCTCTCCTACAATGAGCAGTTCTTC. The V gene is TRBV25-1, the J gene TRBJ2-1; perhaps TRBD2 as D (6 bases). In germline, CDR1 is MGHDK, CDR2 SYGVNS. The CDR3 has 16 residues. V was clipped by 2 bases and J by 0 bases, with 11 bases between them.

This chain connects TRBV7-9 to TRBJ2-2; D unclear. CDR3 length: 15 residues. Germline CDR1 is SEHNR and CDR2 is FQNEAQ (reference sequence). V lost 0 bases, J lost 4 bases, and 9 bases lay in between. The chain's CDR3 is CASSLAPSCTGELFF. CDR3 nucleotide sequence: TGTGCCAGCAGCTTAGCCCCGAGTTGCACCGGGGAGCTGTTTTTT.

This rearrangement joins TRBV6-5 to TRBJ1-5; D is possibly TRBD1 (6 bases). Trimming cost V 4 bases and J 3 bases, with 10 bases left between them. Germline CDR1 is MNHEY and CDR2 is SVGAGI. This CDR3 spans 14 amino acids. The CDR3 coding sequence is TGTGCCAGCAGTTTGGGGGGCACCAATCAGCCCCAGCATTTT. It encodes CASSLGGTNQPQHF.

This clone occurred once. The chain employs TRBV5-1 and TRBJ1-2; no reliable D call. V was trimmed by 0 bases and J by 3 bases, leaving 9 bases between them. The length of the CDR3 is 14 residues. Looked up from germline, CDR1 is SGHRS and CDR2 is YFSETQ. The CDR3 sequence is CASSLGVRDYGYTF. CDR3 bases: TGCGCCAGCAGCTTGGGGGTGAGGGACTATGGCTACACCTTC.

This chain connects TRBV7-2 to TRBJ2-2; 9 bases fit TRBD2. CDR1 and CDR2 from the germline V gene are SGHTA and FQGNSA. The V and J ends lost 5 bases and 7 bases, in that order; junction bases with no gene match: 11. The CDR3 loop spans 16 amino acids. The CDR3, as DNA: TGTGCCAGCAGCCCCAGGGTAGCGGGGGTGGGCGGGGAGCTGTTTTTT. Protein: CASSPRVAGVGGELFF.

The chain has TRBV7-8 and TRBJ2-7; TRBD2 might be the D (6 bases). CDR3 length: 17 residues. Germline assignment: CDR1 SGHVS and CDR2 FQNEAQ. Deletions cut 5 bases from V and 0 bases from J, with 20 bases between. The chain's CDR3 is CASSPTVRGRGSYEQYF. The CDR3 nucleotides read TGTGCCAGCAGCCCCACCGTGCGGGGACGAGGCTCCTACGAGCAGTACTTC.

V and J are TRBV2 and TRBJ1-1, with a tentative D call TRBD1 (5 bases). This CDR3 is 15 amino acids long. CDR1 is SNHLY, CDR2 FYNNEI, per germline. Trimming shortened V by 7 bases and J by 0 bases, and 15 bases separated the two germline ends. The CDR3: CASNKARGMNTEAFF. DNA for the CDR3: TGTGCCAGCAATAAAGCGCGGGGCATGAACACTGAAGCTTTCTTT. The full variable domain, completed using reference TRBV2 and TRBJ1-1, is EPEVTQTPSHQVTQMGQEVILRCVPISNHLYFYWYRQILGQKVEFLVSFYNNEISEKSEIFDDQFSVERPDGSNFTLKIRSTKLEDSAMYFCASNKARGMNTEAFFGQGTRLTVV.